This TCR beta chain is from a study of CD8 T cells in ankylosing spondylitis. Study-wide results and limits: A TCR beta motif made of 7 to 9 highly homologous variants seemed typical of ankylosing spondylitis blood. The clones that were linked to disease were reported to be significantly enriched in matched synovial fluid samples from ankylosing spondylitis patients.

Concerning this clonotype itself: As yet, its antigen is unknown.

CDR1 is LNHDA and CDR2 is SQIVND in the germline V gene (reference sequence). V lost 6 bases to trimming and J lost 0 bases, with 8 bases between them. The CDR3 totals 14 residues. Each CDR3 protein is one row after TCRdb ran MiXCR on the 5' RACE reads. Of about 110,000 distinct CDR3 sequences in the sample, nearly 25% were seen once. Source material: synovial fluid, either unsorted or a sorted T cell fraction (not recorded which). The receptor was isolated from a male donor with ankylosing spondylitis. The chain has TRBV19 and TRBJ1-4, with a weak D call TRBD1 (5 bases). CDR3 protein: CASRKTATNEKLFF. CDR3 in DNA: TGTGCCAGTAGGAAGACAGCAACTAATGAAAAACTGTTTTTT.